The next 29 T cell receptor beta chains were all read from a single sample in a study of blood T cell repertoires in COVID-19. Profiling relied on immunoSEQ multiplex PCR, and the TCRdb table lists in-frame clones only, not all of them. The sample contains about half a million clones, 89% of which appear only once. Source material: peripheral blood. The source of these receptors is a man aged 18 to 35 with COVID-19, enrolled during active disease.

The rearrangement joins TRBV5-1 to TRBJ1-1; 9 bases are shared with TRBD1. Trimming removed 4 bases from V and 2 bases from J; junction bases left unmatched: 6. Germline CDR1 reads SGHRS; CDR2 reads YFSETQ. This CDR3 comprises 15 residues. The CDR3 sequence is CASSVQGAGNTEAFF. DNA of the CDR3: TGCGCCAGCAGCGTACAGGGGGCGGGAAACACTGAAGCTTTCTTT.

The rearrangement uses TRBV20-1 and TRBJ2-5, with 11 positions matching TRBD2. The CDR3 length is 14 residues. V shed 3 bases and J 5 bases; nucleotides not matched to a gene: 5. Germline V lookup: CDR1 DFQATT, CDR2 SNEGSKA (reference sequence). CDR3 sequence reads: CSASSGGAGETQYF. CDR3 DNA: TGCAGTGCTAGTAGCGGGGGGGCCGGGGAGACCCAGTACTTC.

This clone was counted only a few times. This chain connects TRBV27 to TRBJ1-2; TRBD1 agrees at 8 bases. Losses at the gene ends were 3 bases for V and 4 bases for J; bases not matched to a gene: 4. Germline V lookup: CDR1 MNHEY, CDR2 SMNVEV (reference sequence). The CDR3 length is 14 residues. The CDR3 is CASSFRGTGYGYTF. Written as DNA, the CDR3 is TGTGCCAGCAGTTTCCGAGGGACAGGCTATGGCTACACCTTC.

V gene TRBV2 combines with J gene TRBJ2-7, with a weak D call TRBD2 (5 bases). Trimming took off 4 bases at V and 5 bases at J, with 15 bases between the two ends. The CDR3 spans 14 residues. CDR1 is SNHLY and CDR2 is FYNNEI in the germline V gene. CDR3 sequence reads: CASSVRAQRDEQYF. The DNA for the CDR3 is TGTGCCAGCAGTGTGCGGGCGCAGAGGGACGAGCAGTACTTC.

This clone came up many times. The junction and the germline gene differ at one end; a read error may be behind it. CDR3 protein: CATSWGVAEAFF. The CDR3 DNA reads TGTGCCACTAGTTGGGGGGTGGCTGAAGCTTTCTTT. The chain employs TRBV19 and TRBJ1-1; tentative D call: TRBD1 (5 bases). CDR1 and CDR2 (germline): LNHDA, SQIVND (reference sequence). This CDR3 comprises 12 residues.

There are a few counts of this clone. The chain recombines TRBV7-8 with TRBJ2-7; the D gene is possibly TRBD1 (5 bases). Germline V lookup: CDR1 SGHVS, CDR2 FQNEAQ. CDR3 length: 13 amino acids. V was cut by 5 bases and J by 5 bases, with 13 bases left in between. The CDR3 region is CASSQGVLNEQYF. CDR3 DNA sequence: TGTGCCAGCAGCCAAGGGGTGCTCAACGAGCAGTACTTC.

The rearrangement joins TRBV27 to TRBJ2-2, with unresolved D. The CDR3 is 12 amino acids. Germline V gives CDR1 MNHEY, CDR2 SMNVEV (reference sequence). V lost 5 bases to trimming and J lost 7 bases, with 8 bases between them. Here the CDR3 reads CASSRIGGELFF. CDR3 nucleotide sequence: TGTGCCAGCAGTCGAATCGGCGGGGAGCTGTTTTTT.

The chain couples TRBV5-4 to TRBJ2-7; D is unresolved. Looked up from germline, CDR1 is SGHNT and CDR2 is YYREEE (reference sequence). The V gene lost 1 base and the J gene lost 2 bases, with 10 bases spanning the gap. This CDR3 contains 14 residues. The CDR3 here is CASSLLTRPYEQYF. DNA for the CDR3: TGTGCCAGCAGCTTGCTCACACGTCCCTACGAGCAGTACTTC.

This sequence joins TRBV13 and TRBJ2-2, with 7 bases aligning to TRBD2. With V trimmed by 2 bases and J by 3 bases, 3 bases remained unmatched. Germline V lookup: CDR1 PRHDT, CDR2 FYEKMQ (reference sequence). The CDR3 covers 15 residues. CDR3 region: CASSLSGIHTGELFF. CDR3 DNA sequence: TGTGCCAGCAGCTTAAGCGGGATTCACACCGGGGAGCTGTTTTTT. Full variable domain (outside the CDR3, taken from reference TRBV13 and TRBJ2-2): AAGVIQSPRHLIKEKRETATLKCYPIPRHDTVYWYQQGPGQDPQFLISFYEKMQSDKGSIPDRFSAQQFSDYHSELNMSSLELGDSALYFCASSLSGIHTGELFFGEGSRLTVL.

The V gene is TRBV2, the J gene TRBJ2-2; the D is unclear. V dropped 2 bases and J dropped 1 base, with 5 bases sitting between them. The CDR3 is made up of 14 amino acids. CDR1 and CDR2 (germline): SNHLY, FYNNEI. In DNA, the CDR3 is TGTGCCAGCAGTGAATCACAGAACACCGGGGAGCTGTTTTTT. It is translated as CASSESQNTGELFF.

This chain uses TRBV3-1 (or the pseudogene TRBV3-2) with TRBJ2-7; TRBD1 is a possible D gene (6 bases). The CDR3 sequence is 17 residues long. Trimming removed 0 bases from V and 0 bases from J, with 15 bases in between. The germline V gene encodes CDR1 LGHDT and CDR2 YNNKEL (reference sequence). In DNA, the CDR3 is TGTGCCAGCAGCCAAGAGGGAGTGGGGGCCACCTCCTACGAGCAGTACTTC. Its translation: CASSQEGVGATSYEQYF.

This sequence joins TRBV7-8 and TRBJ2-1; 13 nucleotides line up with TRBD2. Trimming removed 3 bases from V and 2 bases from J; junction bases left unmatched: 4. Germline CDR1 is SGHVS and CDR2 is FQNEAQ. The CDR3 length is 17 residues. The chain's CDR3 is CASSFGLAGAPYNEQFF. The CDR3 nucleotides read TGTGCCAGCAGCTTCGGACTAGCGGGAGCCCCCTACAATGAGCAGTTCTTC.

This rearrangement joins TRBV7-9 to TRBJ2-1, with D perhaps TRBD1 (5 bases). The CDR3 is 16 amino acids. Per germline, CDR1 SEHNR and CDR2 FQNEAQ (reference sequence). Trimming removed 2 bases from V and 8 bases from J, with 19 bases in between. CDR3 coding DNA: TGTGCCAGCAGCTTAAGCCAGGGCTTCATCACGGATGAGCAGTTCTTC. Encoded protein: CASSLSQGFITDEQFF.

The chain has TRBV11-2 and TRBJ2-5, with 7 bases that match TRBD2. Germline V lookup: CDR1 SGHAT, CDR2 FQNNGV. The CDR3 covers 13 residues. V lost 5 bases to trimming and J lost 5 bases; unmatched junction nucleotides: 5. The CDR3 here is CASSNGLGETQYF. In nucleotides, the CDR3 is TGTGCCAGCAGCAACGGACTAGGTGAGACCCAGTACTTC.

The CDR3 nucleotides read TGTGCCAGCAGCCATTTCACCGGGACAGCAAAAATCTATGGCTACACCTTC. Protein: CASSHFTGTAKIYGYTF. The chain is built from TRBV14 and TRBJ1-2; 7 nucleotides align to TRBD1. The ends lost 3 bases at V and 4 bases at J; junction bases unmatched: 14. CDR1 and CDR2 (germline): SGHDN, FVKESK. This CDR3 region has 17 residues. The variable domain in full, with the rest retrieved from reference TRBV14 and TRBJ1-2, is EAGVTQFPSHSVIEKGQTVTLRCDPISGHDNLYWYRRVMGKEIKFLLHFVKESKQDESGMPNNRFLAERTGGTYSTLKVQPAELEDSGVYFCASSHFTGTAKIYGYTFGSGTRLTVV.

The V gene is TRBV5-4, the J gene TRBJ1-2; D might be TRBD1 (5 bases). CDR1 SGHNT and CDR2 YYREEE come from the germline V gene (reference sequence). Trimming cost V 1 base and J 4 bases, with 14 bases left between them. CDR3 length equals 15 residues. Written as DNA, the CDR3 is TGTGCCAGCAGCTTGCCCCCCGACAGCCTCTATGGCTACACCTTC. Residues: CASSLPPDSLYGYTF.

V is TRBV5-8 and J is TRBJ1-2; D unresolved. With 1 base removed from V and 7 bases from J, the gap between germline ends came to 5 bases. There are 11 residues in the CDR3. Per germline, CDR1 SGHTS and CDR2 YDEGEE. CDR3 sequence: CASSLRVGYTF. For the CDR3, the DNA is TGTGCCAGCAGCTTGCGAGTTGGCTACACCTTC.

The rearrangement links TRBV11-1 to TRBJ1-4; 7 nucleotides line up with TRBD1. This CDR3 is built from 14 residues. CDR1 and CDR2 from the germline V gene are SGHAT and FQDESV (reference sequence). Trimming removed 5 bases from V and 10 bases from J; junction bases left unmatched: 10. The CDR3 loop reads CASSPGQASRKLFF. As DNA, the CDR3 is TGTGCCAGCAGCCCTGGACAGGCATCTCGAAAACTGTTTTTT.

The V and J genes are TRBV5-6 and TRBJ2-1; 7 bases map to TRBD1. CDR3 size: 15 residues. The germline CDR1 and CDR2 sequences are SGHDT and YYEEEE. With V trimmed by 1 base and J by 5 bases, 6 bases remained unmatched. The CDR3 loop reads CASSLNRGRDNEQFF. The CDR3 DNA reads TGTGCCAGCAGCTTGAACAGGGGAAGGGACAATGAGCAGTTCTTC.

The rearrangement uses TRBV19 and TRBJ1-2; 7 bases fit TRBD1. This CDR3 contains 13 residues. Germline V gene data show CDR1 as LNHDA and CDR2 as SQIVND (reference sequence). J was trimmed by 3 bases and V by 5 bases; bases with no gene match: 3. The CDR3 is CASSAGQYYGYTF. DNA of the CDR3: TGTGCCAGTAGTGCGGGACAGTACTATGGCTACACCTTC.

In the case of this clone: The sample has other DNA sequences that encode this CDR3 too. In DNA, the CDR3 is TGTGCCAGCAGCCCCGACAGCTACAATGAGCAGTTCTTC. Amino acids: CASSPDSYNEQFF. The rearrangement joins TRBV11-3 to TRBJ2-1; D perhaps matches TRBD1 (5 bases). Per the germline V gene, CDR1 is SGHNT and CDR2 is YENEEA. The CDR3 is made up of 13 amino acids. V was shortened by 5 bases and J by 3 bases, with 8 bases between the two germline ends.

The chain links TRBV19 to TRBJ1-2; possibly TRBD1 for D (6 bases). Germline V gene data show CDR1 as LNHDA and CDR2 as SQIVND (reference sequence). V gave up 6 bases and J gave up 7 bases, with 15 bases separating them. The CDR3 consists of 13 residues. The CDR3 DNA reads TGTGCCAGTAGGGGACAAATCGGCTCTGGCTACACCTTC. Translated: CASRGQIGSGYTF.

The CDR3 loop reads CASRSDMNTEAFF. CDR3 coding DNA: TGTGCCAGCAGGTCCGACATGAACACTGAAGCTTTCTTT. V is TRBV6-5 and J is TRBJ1-1; D gene ambiguous. Trimming took 6 bases from V and 0 from J, leaving 8 bases between them. The CDR3 runs to 13 residues. From germline, CDR1 is MNHEY and CDR2 SVGAGI.

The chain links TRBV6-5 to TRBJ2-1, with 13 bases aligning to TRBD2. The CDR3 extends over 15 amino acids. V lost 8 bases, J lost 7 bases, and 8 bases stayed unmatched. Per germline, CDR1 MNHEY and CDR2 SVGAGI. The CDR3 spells CASSPRTSGSNEQFF. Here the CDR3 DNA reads TGTGCCAGCTCGCCTCGGACTAGCGGGAGTAATGAGCAGTTCTTC.

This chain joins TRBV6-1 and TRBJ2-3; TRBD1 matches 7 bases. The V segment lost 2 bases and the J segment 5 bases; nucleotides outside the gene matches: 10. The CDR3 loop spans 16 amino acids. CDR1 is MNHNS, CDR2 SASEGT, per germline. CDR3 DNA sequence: TGTGCCAGCAGTGAATGGGACAGACCTTCGGTAGATACGCAGTATTTT. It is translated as CASSEWDRPSVDTQYF.

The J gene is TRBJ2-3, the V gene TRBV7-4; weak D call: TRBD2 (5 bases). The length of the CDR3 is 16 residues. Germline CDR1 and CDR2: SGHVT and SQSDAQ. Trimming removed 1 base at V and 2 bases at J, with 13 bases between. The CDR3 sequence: CASSLVARENTDTQYF. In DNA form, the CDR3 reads TGTGCCAGCAGCTTAGTAGCGAGGGAGAACACAGATACGCAGTATTTT.

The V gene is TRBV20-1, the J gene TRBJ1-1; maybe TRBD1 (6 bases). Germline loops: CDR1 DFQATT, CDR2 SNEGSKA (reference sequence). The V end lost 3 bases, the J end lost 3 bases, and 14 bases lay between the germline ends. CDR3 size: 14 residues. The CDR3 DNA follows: TGCAGTGCTAGTGGAATAGCAGGGGACACTGAAGCTTTCTTT. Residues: CSASGIAGDTEAFF.

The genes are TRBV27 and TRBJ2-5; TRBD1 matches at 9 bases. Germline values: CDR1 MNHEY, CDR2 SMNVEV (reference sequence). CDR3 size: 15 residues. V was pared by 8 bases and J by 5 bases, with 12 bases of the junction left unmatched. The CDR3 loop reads CASPSSGDRDETQYF. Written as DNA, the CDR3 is TGTGCCAGCCCCTCCTCGGGGGACAGGGACGAGACCCAGTACTTC.

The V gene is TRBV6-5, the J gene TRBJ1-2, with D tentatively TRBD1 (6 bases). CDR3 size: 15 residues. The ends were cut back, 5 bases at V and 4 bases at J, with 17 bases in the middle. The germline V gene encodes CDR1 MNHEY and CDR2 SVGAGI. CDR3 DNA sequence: TGTGCCAGCAGTCCCTCAGGTGGGGGCTTCTATGGCTACACCTTC. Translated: CASSPSGGGFYGYTF.